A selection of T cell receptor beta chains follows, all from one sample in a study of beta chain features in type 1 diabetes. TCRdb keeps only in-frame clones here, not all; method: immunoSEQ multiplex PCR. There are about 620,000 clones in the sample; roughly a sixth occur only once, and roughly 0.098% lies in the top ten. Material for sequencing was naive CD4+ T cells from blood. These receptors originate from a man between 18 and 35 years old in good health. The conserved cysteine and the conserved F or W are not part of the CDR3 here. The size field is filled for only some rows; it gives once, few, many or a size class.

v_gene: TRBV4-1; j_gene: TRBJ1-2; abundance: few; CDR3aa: ASSQPFRGSTNYGYT
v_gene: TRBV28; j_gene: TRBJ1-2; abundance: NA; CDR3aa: ASSLQALGYGYT
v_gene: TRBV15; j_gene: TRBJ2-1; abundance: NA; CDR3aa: ATSRAKRDEQF
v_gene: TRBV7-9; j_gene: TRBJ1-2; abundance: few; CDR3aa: ASSLGGGYGYT
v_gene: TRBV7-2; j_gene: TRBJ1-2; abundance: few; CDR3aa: ASSGGTGTNYGYT
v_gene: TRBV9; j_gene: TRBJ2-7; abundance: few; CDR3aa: ASSPAGEQY
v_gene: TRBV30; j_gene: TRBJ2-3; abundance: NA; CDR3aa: ASSGQGVADTQY
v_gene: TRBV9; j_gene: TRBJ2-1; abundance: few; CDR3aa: ASSVKVFSYNEQF
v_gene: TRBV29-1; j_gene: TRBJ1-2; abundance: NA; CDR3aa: SVEQYGYT
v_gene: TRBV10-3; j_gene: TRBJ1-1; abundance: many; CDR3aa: AISESVGVGTEAF
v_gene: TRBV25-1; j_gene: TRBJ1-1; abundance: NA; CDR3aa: AQGAGATLSNTEAF
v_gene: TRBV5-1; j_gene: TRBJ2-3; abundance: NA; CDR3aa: ASSAAGTSGRMGTDTQY
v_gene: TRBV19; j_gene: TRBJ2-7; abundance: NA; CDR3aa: ASSPLDRGNSYEQY
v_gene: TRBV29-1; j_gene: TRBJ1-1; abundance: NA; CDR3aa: SVGWTGHTEAF
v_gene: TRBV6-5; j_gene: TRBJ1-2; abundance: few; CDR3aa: ASSYLGVYGYT
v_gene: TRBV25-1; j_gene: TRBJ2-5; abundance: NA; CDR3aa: ASSELASGVLQETQY
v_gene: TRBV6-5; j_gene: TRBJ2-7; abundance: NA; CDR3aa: ASSYSGAGVYEQY
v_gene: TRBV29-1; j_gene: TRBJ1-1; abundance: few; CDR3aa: SVERGAWTEAF